This T cell receptor beta chain was sequenced for a study of T cell responses to AZD1222 COVID-19 vaccine. Study-wide findings and caveats: Reportedly, nearly half the spike-specific TCRs target unmutated variant regions. Two AZD1222 administrations were followed by greater Spike-specific TCR breadth and depth. A mostly white British donor set with more females was recruited, and clonal diversity was possibly underestimated. All repertoire sampling was performed exclusively after the peak T cell response.

Sequencing used immunoSEQ multiplex PCR; TCRdb keeps in-frame clones, though not all of them. The sample includes some 130,000 clones, roughly nine tenths of them seen just once. This CDR3 has 14 residues. V was shortened by 0 bases and J by 4 bases, with 9 bases between the two germline ends. The V gene's germline CDR1 is LNHNV and CDR2 YYDKDF (reference sequence). Comment on this clone: Its antigen is as yet unknown.

The V gene is TRBV15, the J gene TRBJ1-2; possible D gene TRBD1, 5 bases. The receptor's source is an adult in good health. The input for sequencing was peripheral blood, taken on day 0 of AZD1222 vaccination. CDR3 sequence reads: CATSRDRGTYGYTF. In nucleotides, the CDR3 is TGTGCCACCAGCAGAGATCGCGGGACCTATGGCTACACCTTC.